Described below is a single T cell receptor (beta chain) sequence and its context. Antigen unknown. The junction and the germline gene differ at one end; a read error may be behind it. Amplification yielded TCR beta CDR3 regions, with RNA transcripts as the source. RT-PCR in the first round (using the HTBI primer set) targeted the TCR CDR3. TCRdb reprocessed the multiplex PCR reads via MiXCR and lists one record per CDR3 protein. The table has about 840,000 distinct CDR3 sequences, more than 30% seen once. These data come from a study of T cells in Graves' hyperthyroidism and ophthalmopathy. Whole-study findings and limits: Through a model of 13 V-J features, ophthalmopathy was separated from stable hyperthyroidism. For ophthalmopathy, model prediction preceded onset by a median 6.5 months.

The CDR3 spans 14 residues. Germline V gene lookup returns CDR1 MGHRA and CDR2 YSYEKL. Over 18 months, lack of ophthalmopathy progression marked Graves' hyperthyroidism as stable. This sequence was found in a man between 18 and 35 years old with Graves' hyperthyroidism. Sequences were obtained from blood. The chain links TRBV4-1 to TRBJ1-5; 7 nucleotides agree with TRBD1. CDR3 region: CASSQEGARQPQHF. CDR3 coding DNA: TGTGCCAGCAGCCAGGAGGGGGCACGGCAGCCCCAGCATTTT.